This T cell receptor (beta chain) was sequenced for a study of T cells in Graves' hyperthyroidism and ophthalmopathy. Study results and limitations: Blood also showed most of the thyroid clonotypes that were expanded above 0.001.

This CDR3 spans 12 amino acids. V was trimmed by 6 bases and J by 8 bases, leaving 13 bases between them. CDR1 is KGHSH, CDR2 LQKENI, per germline. RNA transcripts gave rise to amplified TCR beta CDR3 regions. HTBI primers were employed in a first-round RT-PCR of the TCR CDR3. TCRdb passed the multiplex PCR reads through MiXCR, listing each CDR3 protein once. Altogether 450,000 to 500,000 distinct CDR3 sequences are present, around a fifth being singletons, with the ten largest covering approximately 49%. Clinical symptoms, serum thyroxine and TRAb, thyroid ultrasound and orbital computed tomography were used for the diagnoses. This clonotype came up a few times. The antigen remains unidentified.

This receptor was taken from a woman between 65 and 79 years old with Graves' ophthalmopathy. Sequences were obtained from blood. The rearrangement uses TRBV18 and TRBJ1-1; D is possibly TRBD1 (6 bases). The CDR3, as DNA: TGTGCCAGCTCGACTAACAGGGCCGAAGCTTTCTTT. Encoded protein: CASSTNRAEAFF.